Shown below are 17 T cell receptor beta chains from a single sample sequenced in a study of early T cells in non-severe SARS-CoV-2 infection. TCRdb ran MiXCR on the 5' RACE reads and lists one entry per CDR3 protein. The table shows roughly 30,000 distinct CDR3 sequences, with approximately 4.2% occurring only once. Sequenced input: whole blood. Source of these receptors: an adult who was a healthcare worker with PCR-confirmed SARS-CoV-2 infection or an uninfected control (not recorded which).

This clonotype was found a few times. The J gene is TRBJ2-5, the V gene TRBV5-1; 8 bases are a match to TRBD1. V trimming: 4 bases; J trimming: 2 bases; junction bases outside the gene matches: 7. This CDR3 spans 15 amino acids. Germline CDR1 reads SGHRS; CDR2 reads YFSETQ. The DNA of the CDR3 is TGCGCCAGCAGCCTACGGGACAGGATACAAGAGACCCAGTACTTC. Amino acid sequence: CASSLRDRIQETQYF.

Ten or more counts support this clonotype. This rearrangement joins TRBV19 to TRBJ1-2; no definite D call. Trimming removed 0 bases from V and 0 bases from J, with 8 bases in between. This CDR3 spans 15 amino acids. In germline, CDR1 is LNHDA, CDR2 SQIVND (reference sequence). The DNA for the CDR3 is TGTGCCAGTAGTATAGATGGAGGACCTAACTATGGCTACACCTTC. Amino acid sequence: CASSIDGGPNYGYTF.

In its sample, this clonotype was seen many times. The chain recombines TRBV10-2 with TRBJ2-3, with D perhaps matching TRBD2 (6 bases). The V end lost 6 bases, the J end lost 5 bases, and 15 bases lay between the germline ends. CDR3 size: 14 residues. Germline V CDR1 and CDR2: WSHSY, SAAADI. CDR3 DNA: TGCGCCAGCAGGAATGAGCGGGCTGGAGATACGCAGTATTTT. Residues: CASRNERAGDTQYF.

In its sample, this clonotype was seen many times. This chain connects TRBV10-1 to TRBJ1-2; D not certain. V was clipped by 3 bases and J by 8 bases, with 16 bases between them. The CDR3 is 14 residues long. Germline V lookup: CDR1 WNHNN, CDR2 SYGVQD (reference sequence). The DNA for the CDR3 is TGCGCCAGCAGTGATTGGGCCGCTCCGAAAGGCTACACCTTC. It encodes CASSDWAAPKGYTF.

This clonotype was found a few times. The CDR3 here is CASSEASAGSEEQFF. CDR3 DNA: TGTGCCAGCAGTGAAGCGAGTGCCGGGAGTGAGGAGCAGTTCTTC. The V gene is TRBV2, the J gene TRBJ2-1; a possible D gene is TRBD2 (6 bases). The V end lost 0 bases, the J end lost 10 bases, and 16 bases lay between the germline ends. The CDR3 extends over 15 amino acids. Germline values: CDR1 SNHLY, CDR2 FYNNEI. The complete variable domain, with remaining parts taken from reference TRBV2 and TRBJ2-1, reads EPEVTQTPSHQVTQMGQEVILRCVPISNHLYFYWYRQILGQKVEFLVSFYNNEISEKSEIFDDQFSVERPDGSNFTLKIRSTKLEDSAMYFCASSEASAGSEEQFFGPGTRLTVL.

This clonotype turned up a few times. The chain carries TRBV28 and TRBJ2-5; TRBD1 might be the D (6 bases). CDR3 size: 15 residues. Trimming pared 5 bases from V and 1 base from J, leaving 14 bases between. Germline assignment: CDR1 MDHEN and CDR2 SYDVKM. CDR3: CASSPTQGFQETQYF. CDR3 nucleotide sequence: TGTGCCAGCAGTCCCACACAGGGTTTCCAAGAGACCCAGTACTTC. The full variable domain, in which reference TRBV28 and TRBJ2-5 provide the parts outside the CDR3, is DVKVTQSSRYLVKRTGEKVFLECVQDMDHENMFWYRQDPGLGLRLIYFSYDVKMKEKGDIPEGYSVSREKKERFSLILESASTNQTSMYLCASSPTQGFQETQYFGPGTRLLVL.

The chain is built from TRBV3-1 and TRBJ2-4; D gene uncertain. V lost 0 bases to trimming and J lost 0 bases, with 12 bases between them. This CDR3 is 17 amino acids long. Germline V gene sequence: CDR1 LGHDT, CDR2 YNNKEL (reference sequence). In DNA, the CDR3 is TGTGCCAGCAGCCAAGATACCGGTTCCGGAGCCAAAAACATTCAGTACTTC. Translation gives CASSQDTGSGAKNIQYF.

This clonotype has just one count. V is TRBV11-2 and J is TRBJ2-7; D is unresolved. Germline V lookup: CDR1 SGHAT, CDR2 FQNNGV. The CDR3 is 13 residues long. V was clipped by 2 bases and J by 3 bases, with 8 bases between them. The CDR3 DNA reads TGTGCCAGCAGCTTATCGGACCTCTACGAGCAGTACTTC. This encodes CASSLSDLYEQYF.

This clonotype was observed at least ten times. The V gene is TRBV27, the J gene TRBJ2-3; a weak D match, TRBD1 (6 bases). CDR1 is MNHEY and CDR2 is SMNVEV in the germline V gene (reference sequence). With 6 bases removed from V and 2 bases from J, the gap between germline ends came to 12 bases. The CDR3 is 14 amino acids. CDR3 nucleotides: TGTGCCAGCAGCATAAGGACAGTCACAGATACGCAGTATTTT. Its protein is CASSIRTVTDTQYF.

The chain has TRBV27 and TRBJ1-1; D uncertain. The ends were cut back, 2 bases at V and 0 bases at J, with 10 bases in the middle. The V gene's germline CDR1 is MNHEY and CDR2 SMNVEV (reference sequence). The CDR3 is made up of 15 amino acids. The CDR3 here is CASSLLPEMNTEAFF. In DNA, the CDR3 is TGTGCCAGCAGTTTACTCCCAGAAATGAACACTGAAGCTTTCTTT.

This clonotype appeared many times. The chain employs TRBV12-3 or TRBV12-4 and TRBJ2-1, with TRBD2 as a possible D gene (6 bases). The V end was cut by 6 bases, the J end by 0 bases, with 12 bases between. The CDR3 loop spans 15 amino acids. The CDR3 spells CASSATSRSYNEQFF. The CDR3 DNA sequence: TGTGCCAGCAGCGCCACTAGCCGCTCCTACAATGAGCAGTTCTTC.

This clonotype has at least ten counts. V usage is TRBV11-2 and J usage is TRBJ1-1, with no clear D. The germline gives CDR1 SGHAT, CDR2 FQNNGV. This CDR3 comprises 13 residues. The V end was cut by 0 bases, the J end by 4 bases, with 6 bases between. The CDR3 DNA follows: TGTGCCAGCAGCTTAGATCTGAGCACTGAAGCTTTCTTT. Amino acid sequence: CASSLDLSTEAFF.

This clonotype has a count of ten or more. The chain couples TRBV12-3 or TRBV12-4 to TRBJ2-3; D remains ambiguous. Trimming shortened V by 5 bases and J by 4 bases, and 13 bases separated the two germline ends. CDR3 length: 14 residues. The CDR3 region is CASSPSRVPDTQYF. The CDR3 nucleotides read TGTGCCAGCAGTCCCTCTAGAGTCCCAGATACGCAGTATTTT.

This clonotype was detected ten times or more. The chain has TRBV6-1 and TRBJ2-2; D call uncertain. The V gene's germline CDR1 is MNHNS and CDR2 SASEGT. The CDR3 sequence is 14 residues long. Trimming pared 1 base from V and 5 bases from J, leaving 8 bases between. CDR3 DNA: TGTGCCAGCAGTGAAGTGGCCGAGACCGGGGAGCTGTTTTTT. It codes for CASSEVAETGELFF.

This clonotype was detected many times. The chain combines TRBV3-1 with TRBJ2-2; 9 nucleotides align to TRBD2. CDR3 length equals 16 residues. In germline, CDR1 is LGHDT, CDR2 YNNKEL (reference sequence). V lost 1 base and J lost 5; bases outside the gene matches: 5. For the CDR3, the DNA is TGTGCCAGCAGCCAAGCCCTAGCGGGACGGACCGGGGAGCTGTTTTTT. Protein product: CASSQALAGRTGELFF.

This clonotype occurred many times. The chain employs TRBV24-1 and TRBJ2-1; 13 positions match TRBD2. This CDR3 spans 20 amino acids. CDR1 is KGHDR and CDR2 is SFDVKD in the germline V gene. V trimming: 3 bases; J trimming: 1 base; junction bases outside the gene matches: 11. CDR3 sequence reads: CATSDPRTSGGPRSYNEQFF. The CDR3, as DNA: TGTGCCACCAGTGATCCAAGGACTAGCGGGGGCCCCCGTTCCTACAATGAGCAGTTCTTC.

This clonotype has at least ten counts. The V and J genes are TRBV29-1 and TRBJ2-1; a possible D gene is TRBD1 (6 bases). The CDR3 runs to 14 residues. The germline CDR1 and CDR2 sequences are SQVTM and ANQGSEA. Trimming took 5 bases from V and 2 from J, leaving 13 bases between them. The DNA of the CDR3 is TGCAGCGTTCGAAATCGGGACACCTACAATGAGCAGTTCTTC. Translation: CSVRNRDTYNEQFF.